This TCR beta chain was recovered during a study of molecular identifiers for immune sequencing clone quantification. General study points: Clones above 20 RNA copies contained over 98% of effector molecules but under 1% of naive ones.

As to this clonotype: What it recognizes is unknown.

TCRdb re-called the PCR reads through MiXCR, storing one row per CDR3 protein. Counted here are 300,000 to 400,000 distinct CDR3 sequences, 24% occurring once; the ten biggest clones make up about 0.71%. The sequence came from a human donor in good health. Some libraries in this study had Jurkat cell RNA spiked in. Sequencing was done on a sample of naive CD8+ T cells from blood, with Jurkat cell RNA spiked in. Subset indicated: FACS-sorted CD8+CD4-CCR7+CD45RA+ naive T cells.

The CDR3 region has the DNA TGTGCCAGCAGCCCCGACAGGGGCTCGGGAGATACGCAGCATTTT. This gives the protein CASSPDRGSGDTQHF. This chain connects TRBV3-1 to TRBJ2-3, with TRBD1 matching 8 bases. Judging by the DNA end, TRBJ1-5 fits better; the J call may be wrong. The CDR3 is 15 residues long. Per the germline V gene, CDR1 is LGHDT and CDR2 is YNNKEL (reference sequence).